A selection of T cell receptor beta chains follows, all from one sample in a study of sequential checkpoint blockade in melanoma. Profiled with immunoSEQ multiplex PCR; TCRdb holds only in-frame clones, not every one. The sample lists tens of thousands of clones; over 30% were seen once. The sequenced sample was tumor tissue (inferred from file names), obtained from a patient given nivolumab and ipilimumab in sequence. The receptors here all came from a human donor with melanoma. CDR3s include the opening cysteine and the closing phenylalanine or tryptophan. D genes are given only for firm matches.

13 | TRBD1 | TRBV6-8 | CASVGQGASPLHF
14 | . | TRBV5-1 | CASGNGATNEKLFF
15 | . | TRBV5-1 | CASSEPGGTYNEQFF
13 | . | TRBV19 | CASATRHNYEQYF
16 | TRBD1 | TRBV9 | CASTRGTGGQGTEAFF
11 | . | TRBV6-7 | CASTRGTEAFF
15 | TRBD2 | TRBV25-1 | CASSEFSAGGETQYF
15 | . | TRBV9 | CASLQPDSLNTEAFF
16 | . | TRBV30 | CAWSVRLGKGNQPQHF
15 | . | TRBV30 | CAWSVNVWQNYGYTF
15 | TRBD2 | TRBV15 | CATSRRLADTDTQYF
17 | TRBD2 | TRBV7-6 | CASSQTSGIGNTDTQYF
12 | . | TRBV28 | CASSPGGGIQYF
13 | . | TRBV6-8 | CAIKGAEYTEAFF
15 | TRBD2 | TRBV7-6 | CASSPSGLAGETQYF
15 | TRBD2 | TRBV6-8 | CASEYSGSSADTQYF
15 | . | TRBV11-3 | CASSTRHLAKNIQYF
16 | TRBD1 | TRBV6-8 | CASNRDRSYNPQSQHF
17 | TRBD1 | TRBV9 | CASSVAGGGVSKNIQYF
17 | . | TRBV6-8 | CASSYPQGGAMNTEAFF
15 | . | TRBV10-3 | CAISEGTAPAGELFF
15 | TRBD1 | TRBV6-8 | CASSYGTGAGETQYF
13 | . | TRBV7-4 | CASSLGVTDTQYF
14 | TRBD1 | TRBV6-8 | CASRPGGANSEAFF
15 | . | TRBV6-8 | CAISPGLNSGNTIYF
12 | . | TRBV12-5 | CASGRSGETQYF
15 | TRBD1 | TRBV11-3 | CASSLVLAGGAGYTF
15 | TRBD1 | TRBV4-1 | CASSQVRQGAGGYTF
15 | TRBD1 | TRBV5-1 | CASSFGPQGTDTQYF
15 | TRBD2 | TRBV11-1 | CASSLSLAGAGELFF
12 | . | TRBV19 | CASSTSRDHIYF
17 | . | TRBV19 | CASSLLTGPYSYNEQFF
16 | . | TRBV11-3 | CASSLVGSASTDTQYF
15 | . | TRBV6-8 | CASSPGGGRKTEAFF
16 | . | TRBV9 | CASSVNAGKSTDTQYF
14 | TRBD1 | TRBV10-2 | CASDDRGVSYEQYF
18 | TRBD2 | TRBV19 | CATTLWGRGLADPYEQYF
18 | TRBD2 | TRBV9 | CASSVARVEREEVDTQYF
15 | . | TRBV18 | CASSPPYSMNTEAFF
12 | . | TRBV9 | CASTPERFEQYF
12 | . | TRBV28 | CASSLRNTEAFF
12 | . | TRBV18 | CASSTLGGEAFF
15 | . | TRBV18 | CASSPPVMRGYGYTF
13 | . | TRBV6-8 | CASSLTSTDTQYF
15 | TRBD1 | TRBV6-8 | CASRSVRQGIDEQFF
17 | . | TRBV5-1 | CASSLFSAPSGANVLTF
15 | . | TRBV5-1 | CASSLGAVSYNEQFF
13 | . | TRBV6-8 | CASSGTGSGGYTF
14 | TRBD1 | TRBV6-8 | CASIDRGRGNTIYF
15 | TRBD2 | TRBV5-1 | CASSLESGRIYEQYF